This TCR beta chain was found in a study of OX40 agonist ivuxolimab in advanced cancers. The wider study: Patients were treated with ivuxolimab, an agonistic anti-OX40 (CD134) antibody. Points from the study as a whole: At 0.1 to 3.0 mg/kg and by week 6, CD4+ and CD8+ T cells in the blood had expanded clonally.

Between the trimmed V and J ends, which lost 0 bases and 7 bases, there was a span of 11 bases. CDR3 length equals 14 residues. The germline V gene has CDR1 SGHRS and CDR2 YFSETQ. Details on this clone: Its antigen is currently unknown.

Profiling relied on immunoSEQ multiplex PCR, and the TCRdb table lists in-frame clones only, not all of them. This sample has approximately 39,000 clones; 88% occur once, and the top ten carry roughly 4%. The chain uses TRBV5-1 and TRBJ2-1; tentatively, D is TRBD1 (5 bases). The sequences come from CD4+ or CD8+ T cells sorted from blood, collected in a trial of the OX40 agonist ivuxolimab. The receptor's source is an adult with an advanced solid tumor such as melanoma, head and neck, liver or kidney cancer. The CDR3 DNA reads as TGCGCCAGCAGCTTGGTAGCAGGGAAAAATGAGCAGTTCTTC. This encodes CASSLVAGKNEQFF. The full variable domain, rest sourced from reference TRBV5-1 and TRBJ2-1, is KAGVTQTPRYLIKTRGQQVTLSCSPISGHRSVSWYQQTPGQGLQFLFEYFSETQRNKGNFPGRFSGRQFSNSRSEMNVSTLELGDSALYLCASSLVAGKNEQFFGPGTRLTVL.